Following are 19 T cell receptor beta chains from one sample sequenced in a study of T cells in women clearing cervical HPV infection. The protocol was immunoSEQ multiplex PCR, while the TCRdb copy is restricted to in-frame clones and leaves out a portion. The specimen's table records some 30,000 clones. The material sequenced was blood buffy coat. Receptors originate from a woman aged 18-69 years with a cervical HPV16 infection that either progressed to CIN3+ or cleared (not recorded which).

Points on this clone: The read gets to within 3 residues of the CDR3 end, and the germline J gene fills in the rest. The chain joins TRBV28 to TRBJ2-7; no definite D call. The CDR3 covers 12 residues. The germline V gene encodes CDR1 MDHEN and CDR2 SYDVKM. The V end was cut by 6 bases, the J end by 2 bases, with 8 bases between. CDR3 protein: CASRTFAYEQYF. The DNA read from the CDR3 is TGTGCCAGCAGAACATTTGCCTACGAG.

Turning to this clone: The read ends 3 residues before the CDR3 terminus; that terminus is restored from the germline J gene. The rearrangement links TRBV7-3 to TRBJ2-3, with a possible D match to TRBD1 (6 bases). Trimming left V 4 bases short and J 4 bases short, with 12 bases between. The CDR3 has 14 residues. The germline gives CDR1 SGHTA, CDR2 FQGTGA. The part of the CDR3 DNA that was read is TGTGCCAGCAGCTCTACAGGGCGCCCAGATACG. Translated: CASSSTGRPDT. The complete CDR3 protein is CASSSTGRPDTQYF.

The covered CDR3 bases are TGCGCCAGCAGCCAACTAGGGACTAGCGGGGGCAATGAG. This encodes CASSQLGTSGGNE. The whole CDR3 region reads CASSQLGTSGGNEQFF. This rearrangement joins TRBV4-1 to TRBJ2-1; 14 positions match TRBD2. The read falls 3 residues short of the CDR3 end, and the missing part is taken from the germline J gene. CDR1 is MGHRA, CDR2 YSYEKL, per germline. This CDR3 contains 16 residues. Losses at the gene ends were 2 bases for V and 6 bases for J; bases not matched to a gene: 3.

As for this clone: Sequencing ends 3 residues short of the CDR3 end; the germline J gene provides the rest. V gene TRBV19 combines with J gene TRBJ2-2; D might be TRBD1 (5 bases). The length of the CDR3 is 14 residues. The V gene's germline CDR1 is LNHDA and CDR2 SQIVND (reference sequence). V lost 7 bases and J lost 0, with 9 bases in between. This chain's CDR3 is CASTETANTGELFF. Incomplete CDR3 DNA: TGTGCCAGTACTGAGACAGCGAACACCGGGGAG.

In regard to this clone: The read stops 3 residues short of the end of the CDR3; the missing end is completed from the germline J gene. The V call is TRBV6-1, the J call TRBJ2-7, with TRBD2 as a possible D gene (5 bases). This CDR3 has 13 residues. Germline V gives CDR1 MNHNS, CDR2 SASEGT. V was clipped by 3 bases and J by 4 bases, with 10 bases between them. CDR3 sequence reads: CASSDLEGYEQYF. CDR3 DNA (partial): TGTGCCAGCAGTGACCTTGAGGGTTACGAG.

A remark on this clone: The CDR3 end falls 3 residues outside the read, so it is completed with the germline J gene. The V and J genes are TRBV2 and TRBJ1-1; the match to TRBD1 covers 7 bases. This CDR3 is 13 amino acids long. The ends lost 5 bases at V and 1 base at J; junction bases unmatched: 1. In germline, CDR1 is SNHLY, CDR2 FYNNEI. The CDR3 bases that were read are TGTGCCAGCAGTCGACAGGGGAACACTGAA. This gives the protein CASSRQGNTE. The full CDR3 reads CASSRQGNTEAFF.

As for this clone: The CDR3 end lies 3 residues beyond the end of the read and is filled in from the germline J gene. The chain combines TRBV2 with TRBJ1-4, with 7 bases fitting TRBD1. From germline, CDR1 is SNHLY and CDR2 FYNNEI. CDR3 length: 14 amino acids. Germline trimming cut 8 bases from V and 7 bases from J; bases unmatched to any gene: 10. The CDR3 sequence: CASGSTGSIEKLFF. CDR3 DNA (partial): TGTGCCAGCGGATCGACAGGGAGCATTGAAAAA.

Of note for this clone: The read is 3 residues too short to cover the CDR3 end, so that end is filled in from the germline J gene. This chain connects TRBV5-4 to TRBJ2-1; the match to TRBD1 covers 10 bases. V shed 4 bases and J 5 bases; nucleotides not matched to a gene: 6. From germline, CDR1 is SGHNT and CDR2 YYREEE (reference sequence). The CDR3 loop spans 15 amino acids. Partial CDR3 DNA: TGTGCCAGCAGCCCTGACAGGGGGCTCGACAATGAG. Amino acids: CASSPDRGLDNE. The CDR3 reads in full as CASSPDRGLDNEQFF.

As concerns this clone: Sequencing ends 3 residues short of the CDR3 end; the germline J gene provides the rest. This chain connects TRBV19 to TRBJ2-7; a possible D gene is TRBD2 (7 bases). V was shortened by 3 bases and J by 6 bases, with 15 bases between the two germline ends. The CDR3 has 14 residues. The germline gives CDR1 LNHDA, CDR2 SQIVND (reference sequence). The covered CDR3 bases are TGTGCCAGTAGTATTAGGGGGGGTCTCGCCGAG. Translated: CASSIRGGLAE. The entire CDR3 protein reads CASSIRGGLAEQYF.

Comments on this clone: The read ends 3 residues shy of where the CDR3 ends; the end is completed using the germline J gene. This chain joins TRBV4-1 and TRBJ2-7, with no clear D. CDR3 size: 13 residues. The germline V gene encodes CDR1 MGHRA and CDR2 YSYEKL. The germline V and J ends were trimmed by 2 bases and 3 bases, with 8 bases remaining between them. Here the CDR3 reads CASSQWQNYEQYF. The CDR3 DNA, read in part, is TGCGCCAGCAGCCAATGGCAGAACTACGAG.

CDR3 DNA, as far as it was read: TGTGCCAGCAGCTTAGGGGCAGGATACAATGAG. This sequence encodes CASSLGAGYNE. The complete CDR3 sequence is CASSLGAGYNEQFF. The chain is built from TRBV7-2 and TRBJ2-1; D call uncertain. The read terminates 3 residues ahead of where the CDR3 ends, so the germline J gene completes it. CDR3 length: 14 amino acids. The germline gives CDR1 SGHTA, CDR2 FQGNSA. V lost 1 base and J 4 bases, leaving 8 bases between the germline ends.

With respect to this clone: The read stops 3 residues short of the end of the CDR3; the missing end is completed from the germline J gene. The V and J genes are TRBV5-8 and TRBJ1-1; D remains ambiguous. Trimming cost V 4 bases and J 5 bases, with 15 bases left between them. This CDR3 comprises 14 residues. Germline V gives CDR1 SGHTS, CDR2 YDEGEE. The CDR3 DNA, read in part, is TGTGCCAGCAGCCCCAGAGCCGAAGGGACTGAA. Encoded protein: CASSPRAEGTE. The whole CDR3 reads CASSPRAEGTEAFF. Full variable domain (rest looked up from reference TRBV5-8 and TRBJ1-1): EAGVTQSPTHLIKTRGQQATLRCSPISGHTSVYWYQQALGLGLQFLLWYDEGEERNRGNFPPRFSGRQFPNYSSELNVNALELEDSALYLCASSPRAEGTEAFFGQGTRLTVV.

Worth noting for this clone: Sequencing ends 3 residues short of the CDR3 end; the germline J gene provides the rest. This chain links TRBV20-1 with TRBJ2-1; maybe TRBD1 (6 bases). V was shortened by 3 bases and J by 7 bases, with 16 bases between the two germline ends. The CDR3 sequence is 14 residues long. Germline V gene lookup returns CDR1 DFQATT and CDR2 SNEGSKA (reference sequence). This chain's CDR3 is CSARAGTPPNEQFF. CDR3 bases read: TGCAGTGCTAGGGCTGGGACACCCCCGAATGAG.

Worth noting for this clone: The read terminates 3 residues ahead of where the CDR3 ends, so the germline J gene completes it. The chain couples TRBV6-1 to TRBJ2-7; perhaps TRBD2 as D (6 bases). CDR1 MNHNS and CDR2 SASEGT come from the germline V gene. The CDR3 extends over 15 amino acids. The ends were cut back, 4 bases at V and 0 bases at J, with 13 bases in the middle. The CDR3: CASSAGTSISYEQYF. CDR3 DNA, as far as it was read: TGTGCCAGCAGTGCCGGGACTTCTATCTCCTACGAG.

On this clone: The read terminates 3 residues before the CDR3 end, so the remaining end is supplied by the germline J gene. The chain combines TRBV2 with TRBJ2-3; a weak D match, TRBD2 (5 bases). Per germline, CDR1 SNHLY and CDR2 FYNNEI. The CDR3 covers 16 residues. V was cut by 3 bases and J by 0 bases, with 13 bases left in between. The CDR3 spells CASSDWGSGSTDTQYF. The sequenced part of the CDR3 DNA is TGTGCCAGCAGTGATTGGGGAAGCGGTAGCACAGATACG.

For this clone: The DNA ends 3 residues before the CDR3 does, and the rest of the CDR3 is filled in from the germline J gene. The chain links TRBV6-1 to TRBJ2-2; 7 bases are shared with TRBD1. CDR1 MNHNS and CDR2 SASEGT come from the germline V gene. The CDR3 is made up of 16 amino acids. V shed 4 bases and J 6 bases; nucleotides not matched to a gene: 11. CDR3 sequence: CASSADRVDGPGELFF. The part of the CDR3 DNA that was read is TGTGCCAGCAGTGCAGACAGGGTAGATGGGCCCGGGGAG.

Regarding this clone: The read ends 3 residues before the CDR3 terminus; that terminus is restored from the germline J gene. The chain uses TRBV20-1 and TRBJ2-1; 14 bases are a match to TRBD2. Germline V gene data show CDR1 as DFQATT and CDR2 as SNEGSKA (reference sequence). The CDR3 contains 16 residues. Germline trimming cut 0 bases from V and 9 bases from J; bases unmatched to any gene: 7. This chain's CDR3 is CSARDGGLAGVGEQFF. The DNA read from the CDR3 is TGCAGTGCTAGAGATGGGGGACTAGCGGGGGTAGGTGAG.

Remarks on this clone: The CDR3 is cut off 3 residues early in the read; its end comes from the germline J gene. This chain uses TRBV28 with TRBJ2-7; 11 bases match TRBD2. This CDR3 has 15 residues. Germline assignment: CDR1 MDHEN and CDR2 SYDVKM. The V segment lost 6 bases and the J segment 5 bases; nucleotides outside the gene matches: 9. The sequenced CDR3 bases are TGTGCCAGCAGCCCCTCAACTAGCGGGAGAGACGAG. Translating it yields CASSPSTSGRDE. The CDR3 in full is CASSPSTSGRDEQYF.

Worth noting for this clone: The CDR3 goes on 3 residues after the read ends, and that part is filled in from the germline J gene. V and J are TRBV20-1 and TRBJ2-7; D may be TRBD2 (6 bases). Germline loops: CDR1 DFQATT, CDR2 SNEGSKA (reference sequence). V dropped 6 bases and J dropped 2 bases, with 14 bases sitting between them. The CDR3 has 13 amino acids. The DNA read from the CDR3 is TGCAGTGCGCGCCGGGACTCTGCCTACGAG. Translation: CSARRDSAYE. From start to end, the CDR3 is CSARRDSAYEQYF.